This note documents a single T cell receptor beta chain sequence. Its specificity is not known. Germline lookup yields CDR1 MNHNS and CDR2 SASEGT. This CDR3 is built from 15 residues. V lost 1 base to trimming and J lost 2 bases, with 11 bases between them. The assay was immunoSEQ multiplex PCR, and TCRdb's table has in-frame clones only and misses some. The table shows 950,000 to 1,300,000 clones, with roughly 80% occurring only once. This sample stems from a study of shared clonotypes between healthy human individuals. Study observations and caveats: Deeper or shallower sequencing was expected to change how clonotypes are shared among donors. Rarefaction analysis demonstrated incomplete sorted-subset sequencing notwithstanding large depth.

The chain uses TRBV6-1 and TRBJ2-5, with D maybe TRBD2 (5 bases). The sequencing sample was made of memory CD4+ T cells sorted from blood. Subset denoted: CD45RA-negative fraction. This TCR was recovered from a man younger than 35 in good health. The DNA of the CDR3 is TGTGCCAGCAGTGAAGGCGGCGGGCCTCAAGAGACCCAGTACTTC. Translating gives CASSEGGGPQETQYF.